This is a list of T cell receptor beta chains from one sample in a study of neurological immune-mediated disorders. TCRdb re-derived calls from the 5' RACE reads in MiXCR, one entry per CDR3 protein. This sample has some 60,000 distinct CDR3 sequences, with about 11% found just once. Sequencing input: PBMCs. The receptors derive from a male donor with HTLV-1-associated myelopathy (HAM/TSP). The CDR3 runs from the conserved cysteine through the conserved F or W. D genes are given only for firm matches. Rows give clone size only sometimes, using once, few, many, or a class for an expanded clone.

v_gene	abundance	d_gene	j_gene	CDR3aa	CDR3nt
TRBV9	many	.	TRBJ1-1	CASSVGGGQGGTEAFF	TGTGCCAGCAGCGTAGGGGGCGGGCAGGGTGGAACTGAAGCTTTCTTT
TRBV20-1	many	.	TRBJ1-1	CSASPRGNGNTEAFF	TGCAGTGCTAGTCCCAGGGGAAATGGGAACACTGAAGCTTTCTTT
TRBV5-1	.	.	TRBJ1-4	CASSLQGVDEKLFF	TGCGCCAGCAGCTTGCAAGGGGTGGACGAAAAACTGTTTTTT
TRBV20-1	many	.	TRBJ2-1	CSARDPRRGAGDEQFF	TGCAGTGCTAGAGACCCACGGAGGGGGGCGGGCGATGAGCAGTTCTTC
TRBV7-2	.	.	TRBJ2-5	CTSSLGGRQGETQYF	TGTACCAGCAGCTTAGGCGGGCGTCAAGGGGAGACCCAGTACTTC
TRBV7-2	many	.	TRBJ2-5	CASSRAGEETQYF	TGTGCCAGCAGCCGCGCAGGGGAAGAGACCCAGTACTTC
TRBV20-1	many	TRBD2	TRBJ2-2	CSAIGILAGGPRTGELFF	TGCAGTGCTATCGGGATACTAGCGGGGGGGCCACGAACCGGGGAGCTGTTTTTT
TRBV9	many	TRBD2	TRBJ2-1	CASSGTSGGHGSYNEQFF	TGTGCCAGCAGCGGGACTAGCGGGGGGCACGGCTCCTACAATGAGCAGTTCTTC
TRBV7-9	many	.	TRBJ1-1	CASSSGIGALMNTEAFF	TGTGCCAGCAGCTCAGGTATTGGGGCCCTAATGAACACTGAAGCTTTCTTT
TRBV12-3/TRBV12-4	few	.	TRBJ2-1	CASSYRDPYYNEQFF	TGTGCCAGCAGTTACCGGGACCCCTACTACAATGAGCAGTTCTTC
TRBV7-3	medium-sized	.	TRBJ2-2	CASSSFPRSRVGELFF	TGTGCCAGCAGCTCCTTTCCGCGGTCCAGGGTCGGGGAGCTGTTTTTT
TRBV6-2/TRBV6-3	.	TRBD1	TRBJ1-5	CVSRTSDRGNQPHHF	TGTGTCAGCAGAACCTCGGACAGGGGGAATCAGCCCCACCATTTT
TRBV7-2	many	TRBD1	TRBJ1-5	CASSGTGGNQPQHF	TGTGCCAGCAGCGGAACAGGGGGCAATCAGCCCCAGCATTTT
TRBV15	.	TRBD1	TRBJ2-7	CATSRDVQGASEQYF	TGTGCCACCAGCAGAGATGTACAGGGGGCGAGTGAGCAGTACTTC
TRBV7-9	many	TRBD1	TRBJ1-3	CASSFPGQRGNTIYF	TGTGCCAGCAGCTTTCCGGGACAGAGGGGAAACACCATATATTTT
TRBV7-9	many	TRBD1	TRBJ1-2	CASSVATGLGYTF	TGTGCCAGCAGCGTCGCGACAGGGCTTGGCTACACCTTC
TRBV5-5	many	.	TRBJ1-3	CASSLQGGNTIYF	TGTGCCAGCAGCTTGCAGGGAGGAAACACCATATATTTT
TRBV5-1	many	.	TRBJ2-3	CASRMGTGTDTQYF	TGCGCCAGCAGAATGGGGACTGGTACAGATACGCAGTATTTT
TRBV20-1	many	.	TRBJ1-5	CSARGSGNSNQPQHF	TGCAGTGCTAGAGGATCGGGCAATAGCAATCAGCCCCAGCATTTT
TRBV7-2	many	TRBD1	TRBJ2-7	CASSITGTGVSEQYF	TGTGCCAGCAGCATCACCGGGACAGGGGTCTCCGAGCAGTACTTC
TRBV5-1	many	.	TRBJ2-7	CASSLARDRLTYEQYF	TGCGCCAGCAGCTTGGCCCGGGACCGATTAACCTACGAGCAGTACTTC
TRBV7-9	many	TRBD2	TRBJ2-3	CASSRRTSETTDTQYF	TGTGCCAGCAGCCGAAGAACTAGCGAGACCACAGATACGCAGTATTTT
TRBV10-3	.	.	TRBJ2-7	CAISGTTYEQYF	TGTGCCATCAGTGGGACCACCTACGAGCAGTACTTC
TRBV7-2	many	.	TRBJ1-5	CASTNPQDGNQPQHF	TGTGCCAGCACCAACCCCCAGGACGGCAATCAGCCCCAGCATTTT
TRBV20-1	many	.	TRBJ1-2	CSASVGLSNYGYTF	TGCAGTGCTAGTGTCGGATTATCTAACTATGGCTACACCTTC
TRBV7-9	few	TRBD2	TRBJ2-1	CASSLNAAGGNNEQFF	TGTGCCAGCAGCTTAAACGCGGCGGGGGGTAACAATGAGCAGTTCTTC
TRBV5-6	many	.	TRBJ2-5	CASSWTDSQETQYF	TGTGCCAGCAGCTGGACGGACAGCCAAGAGACCCAGTACTTC
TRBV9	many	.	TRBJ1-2	CASTRLSSTYGYTF	TGTGCCAGCACCCGATTGTCCAGCACGTATGGCTACACCTTC
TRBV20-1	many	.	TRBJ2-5	CSARDTGPLGAQYF	TGCAGTGCTAGAGATACAGGGCCTCTCGGGGCCCAGTACTTC
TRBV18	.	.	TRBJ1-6	CASSPFFEGRNSPLHF	TGTGCCAGCTCACCCTTTTTTGAGGGACGGAATTCACCCCTCCACTTT
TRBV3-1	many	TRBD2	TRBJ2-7	CASSPWTSDTNEQYF	TGTGCCAGCAGCCCATGGACTAGCGATACCAACGAGCAGTACTTC
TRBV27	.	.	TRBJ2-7	CASSLDAGQREQYF	TGTGCCAGCAGTTTAGACGCGGGACAGCGCGAGCAGTACTTC
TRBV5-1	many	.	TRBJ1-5	CASSYRSTYPSNQPQHF	TGCGCCAGCAGCTACCGTTCTACTTACCCCAGCAATCAGCCCCAGCATTTT
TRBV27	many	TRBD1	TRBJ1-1	CASSSNRGWTEAFF	TGTGCCAGCAGTTCAAACAGGGGATGGACTGAAGCTTTCTTT
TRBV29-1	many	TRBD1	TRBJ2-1	CSVVGTDHNEQFF	TGCAGCGTGGTCGGGACAGACCACAATGAGCAGTTCTTC
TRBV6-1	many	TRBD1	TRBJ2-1	CASSITQGVGGEQFF	TGTGCCAGCAGCATAACTCAGGGGGTAGGCGGTGAGCAGTTCTTC
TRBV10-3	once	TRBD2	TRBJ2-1	CAVGGGLLRYNEQFF	TGTGCCGTCGGCGGGGGGCTGTTACGCTACAATGAGCAGTTCTTC
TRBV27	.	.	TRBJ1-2	CASSSPAGASLQANYGYTF	TGTGCCAGCAGTTCTCCGGCGGGGGCGAGCCTGCAAGCTAACTATGGCTACACCTTC
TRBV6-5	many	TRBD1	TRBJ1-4	CASSYYRGRQLFF	TGTGCCAGCAGTTACTACAGGGGAAGGCAACTGTTTTTT
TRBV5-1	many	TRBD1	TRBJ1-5	CASSLDGQGGNQPQHF	TGCGCCAGCAGCTTGGATGGACAGGGTGGGAATCAGCCCCAGCATTTT
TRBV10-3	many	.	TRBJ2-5	CAISGGLLETQYF	TGTGCCATCAGTGGCGGATTACTAGAGACCCAGTACTTC
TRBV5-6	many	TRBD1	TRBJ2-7	CASSPTGRAYEQYF	TGTGCCAGCAGCCCGACAGGGAGAGCCTACGAGCAGTACTTC
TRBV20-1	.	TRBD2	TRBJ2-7	CSARPSGGGSYEQYF	TGCAGTGCTAGACCTTCCGGGGGGGGCTCCTACGAGCAGTACTTC
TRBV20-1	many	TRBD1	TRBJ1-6	CSATRGRGVNSPLHF	TGCAGTGCGACCAGGGGGCGCGGGGTAAATTCACCCCTCCACTTT
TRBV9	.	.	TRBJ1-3	CASSVGGGSGNTIYF	TGTGCCAGCAGCGTAGGAGGGGGATCCGGAAACACCATATATTTT
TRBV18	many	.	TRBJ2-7	CASSQATNSYEQYF	TGTGCCAGCTCACAGGCGACAAATTCCTACGAGCAGTACTTC
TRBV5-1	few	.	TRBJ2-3	CASSFLVGTDTQYF	TGCGCCAGCAGCTTCTTGGTAGGCACAGATACGCAGTATTTT
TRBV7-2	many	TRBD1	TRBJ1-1	CASSPNRGNTEAFF	TGTGCCAGCAGCCCAAACAGGGGAAACACTGAAGCTTTCTTT
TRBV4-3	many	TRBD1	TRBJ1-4	CASSQDGRGRREKLFF	TGCGCCAGCAGCCAAGATGGGAGGGGGCGGAGGGAAAAACTGTTTTTT
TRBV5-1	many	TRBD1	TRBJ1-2	CASSNGPTGQGNYGYTF	TGCGCCAGCAGCAACGGGCCCACGGGACAGGGAAACTATGGCTACACCTTC
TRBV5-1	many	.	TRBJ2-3	CASTPGRGFQLTDTQYF	TGCGCCAGCACCCCCGGTCGGGGATTCCAGCTCACAGATACGCAGTATTTT
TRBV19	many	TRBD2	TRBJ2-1	CANGTIYNEQFF	TGTGCCAATGGGACTATCTACAATGAGCAGTTCTTC
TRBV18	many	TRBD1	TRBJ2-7	CASSPGDRDLYEQYF	TGTGCCAGCTCACCGGGGGACAGGGACCTCTACGAGCAGTACTTC